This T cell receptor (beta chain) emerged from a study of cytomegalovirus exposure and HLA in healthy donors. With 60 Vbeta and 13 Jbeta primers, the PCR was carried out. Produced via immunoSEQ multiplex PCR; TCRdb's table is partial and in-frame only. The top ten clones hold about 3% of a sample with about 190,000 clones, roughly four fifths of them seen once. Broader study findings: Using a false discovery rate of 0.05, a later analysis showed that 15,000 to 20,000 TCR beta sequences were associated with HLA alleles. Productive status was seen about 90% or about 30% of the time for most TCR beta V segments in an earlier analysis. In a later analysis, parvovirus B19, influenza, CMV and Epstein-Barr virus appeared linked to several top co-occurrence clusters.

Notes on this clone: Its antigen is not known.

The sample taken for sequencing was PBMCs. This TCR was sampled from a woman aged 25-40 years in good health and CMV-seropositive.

The CDR3 DNA reads as TGTGCCACCAGCAGAGAGGGACTAGCGGATAACACCGGGGAGCTGTTTTTT. This gives the protein CATSREGLADNTGELFF. This chain joins TRBV15 and TRBJ2-2; 11 positions match TRBD2. V lost 0 bases and J lost 2; bases outside the gene matches: 2. The CDR3 covers 17 residues. CDR1 and CDR2 from the germline V gene are LNHNV and YYDKDF (reference sequence).